The rows below give T cell receptor beta chains drawn from one sample of a study of blood T cell repertoires in COVID-19. Libraries were prepared by immunoSEQ multiplex PCR; TCRdb keeps only in-frame clonotypes and omits some of them. In the table there are around 220,000 clones, 85% to 90% of which are singletons. The material sequenced was peripheral blood. These receptors were collected from a man aged 18 to 29 with active or convalescent COVID-19. CDR3s include the opening cysteine and the closing phenylalanine or tryptophan. The D gene is left open where the match is weak. Clone size is shown for a subset of rows, as once, few, many or a class of expanded clone.

TRBJ2-5,.,.,TRBV10-2,CASSVSPSSQETQYF,TGCGCCAGCAGTGTTTCCCCTAGCTCTCAAGAGACCCAGTACTTC
TRBJ1-2,TRBD1,.,TRBV28,CASSAVSGQHYGYTF,TGTGCCAGCAGTGCCGTCTCGGGACAGCACTATGGCTACACCTTC
TRBJ1-1,.,.,TRBV10-2,CASLWGDEAFF,TGCGCCAGCTTATGGGGGGATGAAGCTTTCTTT
TRBJ2-5,TRBD2,.,TRBV7-2,CASSPNVLGGETQYF,TGTGCCAGCAGCCCGAATGTTTTGGGAGGGGAGACCCAGTACTTC
TRBJ2-6,.,.,TRBV2,CANLKGDDSGANVLTF,TGTGCCAACCTTAAGGGGGATGATTCTGGGGCCAACGTCCTGACTTTC
TRBJ2-1,TRBD2,.,TRBV2,CASIALAGGRNEQFF,TGTGCCAGCATCGCGCTAGCGGGAGGTAGAAATGAGCAGTTCTTC
TRBJ2-3,.,.,TRBV6-2/TRBV6-3,CASSPPGSTDTQYF,TGTGCCAGCAGCCCCCCCGGGAGCACAGATACGCAGTATTTT
TRBJ2-5,.,few,TRBV12-5,CASGLQGAGETQYF,TGTGCTAGTGGACTCCAGGGCGCTGGGGAGACCCAGTACTTC
TRBJ2-2,.,.,TRBV7-3,CASRLGGPSGELFF,TGTGCCAGCAGACTAGGAGGGCCATCCGGGGAGCTGTTTTTT
TRBJ1-2,.,.,TRBV2,CASSEFRGNGYTF,TGTGCCAGCAGTGAATTCAGAGGGAACGGCTACACCTTC
TRBJ2-7,.,.,TRBV10-2,CASNLGGYEQYF,TGCGCCAGCAATTTAGGGGGCTACGAGCAGTACTTC
TRBJ2-7,.,.,TRBV14,CASSQLPSSYEQYF,TGTGCCAGCAGCCAACTTCCGAGCTCCTACGAGCAGTACTTC
TRBJ2-1,TRBD1,.,TRBV6-5,CASTQGAYNEQFF,TGTGCCAGCACCCAGGGGGCCTACAATGAGCAGTTCTTC
TRBJ1-6,.,.,TRBV5-6,CASSLAGARNSPLHF,TGTGCCAGCAGCTTGGCCGGAGCCCGAAATTCACCCCTCCACTTT
TRBJ1-1,.,.,TRBV25-1,CASSVNRQVGTEAFF,TGTGCCAGCAGTGTTAATCGGCAGGTAGGCACTGAAGCTTTCTTT
TRBJ2-3,TRBD1,.,TRBV6-2/TRBV6-3,CASSPGQGYTDTQYF,TGTGCCAGCAGCCCTGGACAGGGCTACACAGATACGCAGTATTTT
TRBJ2-1,.,.,TRBV6-2/TRBV6-3,CASSYSPGSSYNEQFF,TGTGCCAGCAGTTACTCACCAGGAAGCTCCTACAATGAGCAGTTCTTC
TRBJ1-2,.,.,TRBV5-5,CASSRTVQGYTF,TGTGCCAGCAGCCGCACCGTACAGGGCTACACCTTC
TRBJ1-6,TRBD1,.,TRBV14,CASGGGPGTVYNSPLHF,TGTGCCAGCGGGGGCGGGCCAGGGACAGTCTATAATTCACCCCTCCACTTT
TRBJ1-6,.,.,TRBV30,CAWASGGVDNSPLHF,TGTGCCTGGGCAAGCGGCGGGGTCGATAATTCACCCCTCCACTTT
TRBJ2-1,TRBD1,.,TRBV27,CASSLPDRGWYEQFF,TGTGCCAGCAGTTTACCGGACAGGGGATGGTATGAGCAGTTCTTC
TRBJ2-2,.,.,TRBV5-1,CASSFYRREMNTGELFF,TGCGCCAGCAGTTTCTACCGTAGGGAGATGAACACCGGGGAGCTGTTTTTT
TRBJ1-1,.,.,TRBV27,CASRYRNTEAFF,TGTGCCAGCAGGTATCGGAACACTGAAGCTTTCTTT
TRBJ1-1,TRBD1,.,TRBV9,CASSVGGQMNTEAFF,TGTGCCAGCAGCGTAGGGGGACAGATGAACACTGAAGCTTTCTTT
TRBJ1-4,TRBD1,.,TRBV18,CASSHGQGSEKLFF,TGTGCCAGCTCACATGGACAGGGAAGCGAAAAACTGTTTTTT